This T cell receptor (beta chain) was sequenced for a study of shared clonotypes between healthy human individuals. Per the germline V gene, CDR1 is LGHNT and CDR2 is FRNRAP. V gave up 6 bases and J gave up 2 bases, with 12 bases separating them. The length of the CDR3 is 14 residues. Sequencing used immunoSEQ multiplex PCR; TCRdb keeps in-frame clones, though not all of them. The sample records millions of clones, around nine tenths being singletons. The V gene is TRBV12-5, the J gene TRBJ2-3; D gene uncertain. The sequence was obtained from a man younger than 35 in good health. The sequenced sample was naive CD4+ T cells sorted from blood. Subset noted: CD45RA+ positively selected. The CDR3 here is CASGPIASTDTQYF. The CDR3 coding sequence is TGTGCTAGTGGCCCCATCGCTTCCACAGATACGCAGTATTTT. The full variable domain, its missing parts supplied by reference TRBV12-5 and TRBJ2-3, is DARVTQTPRHKVTEMGQEVTMRCQPILGHNTVFWYRQTMMQGLELLAYFRNRAPLDDSGMPKDRFSAEMPDATLATLKIQPSEPRDSAVYFCASGPIASTDTQYFGPGTRLTVL.